The 10 T cell receptor beta chains below all came from one sample that was sequenced in a study of T cell changes during pregnancy in multiple sclerosis. Clones were read by immunoSEQ multiplex PCR, and TCRdb kept only the in-frame ones, dropping some. The sample consists of 50,000 to 55,000 clones, around 90% of them appearing once. This sample comprised CD4+ T cells from peripheral blood mononuclear cells, obtained in the third trimester of pregnancy. Receptors were obtained from a female donor with multiple sclerosis, enrolled in a pregnancy study.

The rearrangement joins TRBV5-1 to TRBJ1-1, with D possibly matching TRBD1 (5 bases). Trimming cost V 4 bases and J 6 bases, with 10 bases left between them. The CDR3 spans 12 residues. Germline V gene lookup returns CDR1 SGHRS and CDR2 YFSETQ. As DNA, the CDR3 is TGCGCCAGCAGCATGAAAGGGGCTGAAGCTTTCTTT. Translation: CASSMKGAEAFF.

The V and J genes are TRBV14 and TRBJ1-4, with 7 bases aligning to TRBD1. In germline, CDR1 is SGHDN, CDR2 FVKESK. Trimming at V came to 7 bases and at J to 4 bases, leaving 6 bases not matched to a gene. The CDR3 totals 14 residues. The CDR3 is CASTRTGRNEKLFF. The CDR3 coding sequence is TGTGCCAGCACCCGGACAGGCCGTAATGAAAAACTGTTTTTT.

The DNA for the CDR3 is TGTGCCAGCTCACCGGGACTAGCTAGGGAGACCCAGTACTTC. Its protein is CASSPGLARETQYF. This chain links TRBV18 with TRBJ2-5, with TRBD2 identical over 9 bases. Germline V lookup: CDR1 KGHSH, CDR2 LQKENI. This CDR3 is built from 14 residues. V was pared by 3 bases and J by 5 bases, with 4 bases of the junction left unmatched.

The chain uses TRBV19 and TRBJ2-7; TRBD1 is a possible D gene (6 bases). Germline lookup yields CDR1 LNHDA and CDR2 SQIVND (reference sequence). The V end was cut by 5 bases, the J end by 0 bases, with 11 bases between. This CDR3 has 14 amino acids. Here the CDR3 reads CASSYLGGSYEQYF. As DNA, the CDR3 is TGTGCCAGTAGTTATCTAGGGGGCTCCTACGAGCAGTACTTC.

V gene TRBV6-1 combines with J gene TRBJ1-4, with D possibly being TRBD1 (6 bases). Germline V CDR1 and CDR2: MNHNS, SASEGT. The CDR3 covers 15 residues. V dropped 2 bases and J dropped 5 bases, with 12 bases sitting between them. The CDR3 reads CASSETGLGNEKLFF. Here the CDR3 DNA reads TGTGCCAGCAGTGAAACAGGGCTCGGCAATGAAAAACTGTTTTTT.

V and J are TRBV11-3 and TRBJ2-7; 7 positions match TRBD2. V shed 5 bases, J shed 2 bases, and the junction held 3 bases outside the gene matches. Germline values: CDR1 SGHNT, CDR2 YENEEA. CDR3 length: 13 amino acids. For the CDR3, the DNA is TGTGCCAGCAGCCACGGACTAGCCTACGAGCAGTACTTC. It encodes CASSHGLAYEQYF.

This rearrangement joins TRBV18 to TRBJ2-7; TRBD1 aligns across 8 bases. Trimming cost V 1 base and J 3 bases; bases outside gene matches: 5. CDR3 length: 15 residues. Germline V gene lookup returns CDR1 KGHSH and CDR2 LQKENI. The chain's CDR3 is CASSPLGTGGYEQYF. The CDR3 nucleotides are TGTGCCAGCTCACCACTTGGGACAGGAGGCTACGAGCAGTACTTC.

CDR3 sequence (DNA): TGCAGCGTTGGACACAGTTACCAAGAGACCCAGTACTTC. Its translation is CSVGHSYQETQYF. V usage is TRBV29-1 and J usage is TRBJ2-5; D gene unclear. V was clipped by 4 bases and J by 0 bases, with 9 bases between them. Germline V gene lookup returns CDR1 SQVTM and CDR2 ANQGSEA. The CDR3 has 13 residues.

The chain carries TRBV30 and TRBJ1-2; the D is unclear. This CDR3 comprises 12 residues. Trimming took 0 bases from V and 8 from J, leaving 10 bases between them. Per germline, CDR1 GTSNPN and CDR2 SVGIG (reference sequence). CDR3 nucleotide sequence: TGTGCCTGGAGTGTAAGGGAGACAGGCTACACCTTC. This gives the protein CAWSVRETGYTF.

The chain combines TRBV29-1 with TRBJ2-3; D not resolved. This CDR3 is built from 12 residues. The germline CDR1 and CDR2 sequences are SQVTM and ANQGSEA. Trimming left V 0 bases short and J 6 bases short, with 7 bases between. Written as DNA, the CDR3 is TGCAGCGTTGAAGAATTCGGGGATACGCAGTATTTT. It specifies CSVEEFGDTQYF.